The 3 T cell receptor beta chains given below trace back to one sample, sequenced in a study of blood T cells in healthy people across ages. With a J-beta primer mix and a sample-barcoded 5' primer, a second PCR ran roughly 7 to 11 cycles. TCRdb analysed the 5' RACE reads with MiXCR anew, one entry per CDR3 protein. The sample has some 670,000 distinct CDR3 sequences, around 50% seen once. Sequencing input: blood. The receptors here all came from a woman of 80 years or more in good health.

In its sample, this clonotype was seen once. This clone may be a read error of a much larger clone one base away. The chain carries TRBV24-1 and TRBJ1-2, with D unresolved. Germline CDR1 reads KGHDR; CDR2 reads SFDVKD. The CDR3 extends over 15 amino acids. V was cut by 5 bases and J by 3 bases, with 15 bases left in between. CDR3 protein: CATSGNLAQDYGYTF. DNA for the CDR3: TGTGCCACCAGTGGGAATCTCGCCCAGGACTATGGCTACACCTTC.

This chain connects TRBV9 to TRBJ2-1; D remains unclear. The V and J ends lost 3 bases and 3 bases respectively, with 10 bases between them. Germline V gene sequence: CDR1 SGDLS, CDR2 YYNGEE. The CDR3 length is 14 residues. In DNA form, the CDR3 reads TGTGCCAGCAGCGCGGGTTCCCTCTACAATGAGCAGTTCTTC. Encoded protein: CASSAGSLYNEQFF.

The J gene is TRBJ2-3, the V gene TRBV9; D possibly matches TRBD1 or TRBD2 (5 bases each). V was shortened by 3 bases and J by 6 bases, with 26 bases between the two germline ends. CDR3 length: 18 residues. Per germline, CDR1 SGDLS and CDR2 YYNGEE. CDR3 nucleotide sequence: TGTGCCAGCAGCGGAGGGGCTCATAGCGTCCCCGCCAGCGATACGCAGTATTTT. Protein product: CASSGGAHSVPASDTQYF.